This T cell receptor beta chain was retrieved from a study of identifying expanded T cells in peripheral blood. The protocol was immunoSEQ multiplex PCR, while the TCRdb copy is restricted to in-frame clones and leaves out a portion. The sample includes around 90,000 clones, 70% to 90% of them seen just once. This clone was seen a few times. Its target is not known. Germline V gives CDR1 MNHNS, CDR2 SASEGT. V lost 4 bases to trimming and J lost 4 bases, with 8 bases between them. This CDR3 has 12 residues. No infections or other immune events were documented during collection. The study's findings and limits: About 1.2 clones differed between technical replicates, versus around 15 and 19 over time. Variance in clone template counts between roughly two-week samples significantly increased with total template count across all healthy donors.

Sequencing was done on a sample of blood. The chain links TRBV6-1 to TRBJ2-7; unclear D gene. The receptor's source is a person aged 18 to 75 in good health. DNA of the CDR3: TGTGCCAGCAGTGCCTGGGGTTACGAGCAGTACTTC. Amino acids: CASSAWGYEQYF.